This T cell receptor (beta chain) comes out of a study of CD8+ T cells in alopecia areata. Overall study context: Twice daily, treated patients received 5 to 10 mg of oral tofacitinib.

Germline-derived CDR1 and CDR2 are LNHNV and YYDKDF (reference sequence). V gave up 5 bases and J gave up 7 bases; unmatched junction bases: 8. The CDR3 consists of 14 residues. About this clone itself: Its matching antigen is unknown.

Whole-study findings and limits: More clonal than normal scalp was lesional scalp, particularly alopecia totalis/universalis. Scalp samples also yield sequences from resident alphabeta T cells of normal skin.

Extracted RNA was reverse transcribed, and the resulting cDNA served as sequencing template. Method: immunoSEQ multiplex PCR; TCRdb's copy keeps in-frame clones and lacks some. The sample lists about 180,000 clones, 59% occurring once. Source: CD4+ T cells sorted from blood, taken at week 0. The rearrangement links TRBV15 to TRBJ1-2, with 9 bases lining up with TRBD1. The clonotype was recovered from a human donor with alopecia areata. The CDR3, as DNA: TGTGCCACCAGCCGGTCACAGGGGGCGGCTGGCTACACCTTC. It encodes CATSRSQGAAGYTF.